The 7 T cell receptor beta chains below come from one sample, sequenced in a study of blood T cell repertoires in COVID-19. Measured with immunoSEQ multiplex PCR; TCRdb has only the in-frame clones, and not every one. The sample holds fewer than 200,000 clones; around 90% are singletons and the top ten take about 1.6%. Sequencing input: peripheral blood. These receptor sequences come from a woman aged 50 to 60 with acute or convalescent COVID-19.

The chain employs TRBV7-2 and TRBJ2-1, with TRBD2 matching over 8 bases. The CDR3 runs to 15 residues. Trimming took 4 bases from V and 12 from J; bases not matched to a gene: 14. The germline V gene has CDR1 SGHTA and CDR2 FQGNSA. CDR3 nucleotide sequence: TGTGCCAGCAGCTCAGGCGGATTAGCGGGGAAAACGCAGTTCTTC. It encodes CASSSGGLAGKTQFF. The full variable domain, in which reference TRBV7-2 and TRBJ2-1 provide the parts outside the CDR3, is GAGVSQSPSNKVTEKGKDVELRCDPISGHTALYWYRQSLGQGLEFLIYFQGNSAPDKSGLPSDRFSAERTGGSVSTLTIQRTQQEDSAVYLCASSSGGLAGKTQFFGPGTRLTVL.

The V call is TRBV5-4, the J call TRBJ1-5; D might be TRBD1 (6 bases). The CDR3 has 17 residues. Germline V gene sequence: CDR1 SGHNT, CDR2 YYREEE (reference sequence). Between the trimmed V and J ends, which lost 0 bases and 1 base, there was a span of 14 bases. DNA of the CDR3: TGTGCCAGCAGCTTGGAGGGGGGGCCGGGAAGCAATCAGCCCCAGCATTTT. Protein sequence: CASSLEGGPGSNQPQHF.

The gene calls are TRBV5-8 and TRBJ2-1, with D possibly being TRBD1 (5 bases). Germline V lookup: CDR1 SGHTS, CDR2 YDEGEE. Trimming stripped 0 bases from V and 0 bases from J, with 7 bases between. This CDR3 has 15 amino acids. In DNA, the CDR3 is TGTGCCAGCAGCTTGGAGGGGCGCTCCTACAATGAGCAGTTCTTC. Protein product: CASSLEGRSYNEQFF.

The chain recombines TRBV27 with TRBJ1-4; D remains unclear. The CDR3 is 16 residues long. Germline V gene data show CDR1 as MNHEY and CDR2 as SMNVEV (reference sequence). V lost 2 bases to trimming and J lost 0 bases, with 10 bases between them. CDR3 sequence (DNA): TGTGCCAGCAGTTTAACTTTTCCCGCAACTAATGAAAAACTGTTTTTT. Encoded protein: CASSLTFPATNEKLFF. Combining the CDR3 with reference TRBV27 and TRBJ1-4 gives the whole variable domain EAQVTQNPRYLITVTGKKLTVTCSQNMNHEYMSWYRQDPGLGLRQIYYSMNVEVTDKGDVPEGYKVSRKEKRNFPLILESPSPNQTSLYFCASSLTFPATNEKLFFGSGTQLSVL.

The chain joins TRBV21-1 to TRBJ2-7; the tabulated D call, TRBD2, remains unverified against the DNA. TRBV21-1 is a recognized pseudogene. The CDR3 is made up of 22 amino acids. The CDR3 DNA reads TGTGCCAGCATCCGGAACGCAAAGCCTGGCAAACTAAGCGGGAGGTGTTCCTACGAGCAGTACTTC. Protein sequence: CASIRNAKPGKLSGRCSYEQYF.

The chain is built from TRBV7-2 and TRBJ2-2; 7 bases line up with TRBD2. The CDR3 runs 15 residues. V was pared by 5 bases and J by 3 bases, with 6 bases of the junction left unmatched. Germline V gene lookup returns CDR1 SGHTA and CDR2 FQGNSA. The CDR3 DNA follows: TGTGCCAGCAGCCCTCGGGGGGACTACACCGGGGAGCTGTTTTTT. Protein product: CASSPRGDYTGELFF.

J is TRBJ2-7 and V is TRBV18; D perhaps matches TRBD1 (5 bases). CDR3 length equals 13 residues. V was cut by 10 bases and J by 2 bases, with 15 bases left in between. CDR1 and CDR2 (germline): KGHSH, LQKENI. As DNA, the CDR3 is TGTGCCACCAAACAGGAGTTAACCTACGAGCAGTACTTC. This sequence encodes CATKQELTYEQYF.